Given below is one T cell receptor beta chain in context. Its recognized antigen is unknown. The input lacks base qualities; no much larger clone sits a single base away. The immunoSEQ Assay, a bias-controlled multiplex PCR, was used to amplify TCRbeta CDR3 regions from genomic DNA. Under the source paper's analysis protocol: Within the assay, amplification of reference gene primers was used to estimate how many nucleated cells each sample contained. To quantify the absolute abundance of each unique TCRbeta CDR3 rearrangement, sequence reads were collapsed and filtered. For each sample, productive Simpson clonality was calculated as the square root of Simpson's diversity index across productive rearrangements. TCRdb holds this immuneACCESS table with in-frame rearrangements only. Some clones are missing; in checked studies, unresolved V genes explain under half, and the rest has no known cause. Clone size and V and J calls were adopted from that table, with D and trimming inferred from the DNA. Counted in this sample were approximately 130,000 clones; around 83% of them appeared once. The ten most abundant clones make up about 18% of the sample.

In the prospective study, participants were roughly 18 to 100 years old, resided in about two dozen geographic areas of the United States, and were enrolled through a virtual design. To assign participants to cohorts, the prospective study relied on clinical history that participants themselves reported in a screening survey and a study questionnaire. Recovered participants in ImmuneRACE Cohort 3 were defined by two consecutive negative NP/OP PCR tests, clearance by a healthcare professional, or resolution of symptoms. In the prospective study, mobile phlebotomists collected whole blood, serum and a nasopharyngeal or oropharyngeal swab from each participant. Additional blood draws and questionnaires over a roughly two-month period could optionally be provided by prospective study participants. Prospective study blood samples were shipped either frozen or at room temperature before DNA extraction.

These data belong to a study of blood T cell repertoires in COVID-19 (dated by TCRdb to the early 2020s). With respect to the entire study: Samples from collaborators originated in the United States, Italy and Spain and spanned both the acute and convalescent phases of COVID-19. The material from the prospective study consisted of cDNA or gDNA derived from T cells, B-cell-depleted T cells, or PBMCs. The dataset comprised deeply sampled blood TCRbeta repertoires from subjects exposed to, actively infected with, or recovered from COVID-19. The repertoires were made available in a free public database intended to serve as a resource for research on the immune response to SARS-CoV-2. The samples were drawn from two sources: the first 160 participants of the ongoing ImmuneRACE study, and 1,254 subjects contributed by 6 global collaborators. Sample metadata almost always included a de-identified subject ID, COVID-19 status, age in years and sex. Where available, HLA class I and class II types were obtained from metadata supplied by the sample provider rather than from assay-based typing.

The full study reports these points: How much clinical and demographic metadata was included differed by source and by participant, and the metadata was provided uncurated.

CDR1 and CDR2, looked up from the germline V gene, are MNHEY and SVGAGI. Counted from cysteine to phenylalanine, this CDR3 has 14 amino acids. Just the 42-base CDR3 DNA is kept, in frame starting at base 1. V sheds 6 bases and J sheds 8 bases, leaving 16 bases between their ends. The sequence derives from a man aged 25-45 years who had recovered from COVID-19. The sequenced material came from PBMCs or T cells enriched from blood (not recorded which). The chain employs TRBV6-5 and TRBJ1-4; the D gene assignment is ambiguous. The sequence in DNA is TGTGCCAGCAGCCCAGGACTTTTGAACGAAAAACTGTTTTTT. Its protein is CASSPGLLNEKLFF.